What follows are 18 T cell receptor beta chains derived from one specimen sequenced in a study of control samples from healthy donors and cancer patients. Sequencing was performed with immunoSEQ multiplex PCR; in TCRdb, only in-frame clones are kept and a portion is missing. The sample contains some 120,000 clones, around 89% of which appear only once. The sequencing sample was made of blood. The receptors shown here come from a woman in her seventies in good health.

CDR3 residues: CASRTQGSGANVLTF. The CDR3 region has the DNA TGTGCCAGCAGGACCCAGGGTTCTGGGGCCAACGTCCTGACTTTC. The chain joins TRBV6-5 to TRBJ2-6, with D possibly TRBD1 on 5 matching bases. Germline CDR1 is MNHEY and CDR2 is SVGAGI. Trimming took off 6 bases at V and 1 base at J, with 10 bases between the two ends. The CDR3 extends over 15 amino acids.

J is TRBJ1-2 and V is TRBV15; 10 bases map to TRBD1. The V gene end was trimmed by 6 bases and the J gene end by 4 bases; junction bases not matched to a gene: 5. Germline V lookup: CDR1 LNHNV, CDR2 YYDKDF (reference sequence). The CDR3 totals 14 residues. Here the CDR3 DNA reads TGTGCCACCAGGACAGGGGGCGAGGGCTATGGCTACACCTTC. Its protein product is CATRTGGEGYGYTF.

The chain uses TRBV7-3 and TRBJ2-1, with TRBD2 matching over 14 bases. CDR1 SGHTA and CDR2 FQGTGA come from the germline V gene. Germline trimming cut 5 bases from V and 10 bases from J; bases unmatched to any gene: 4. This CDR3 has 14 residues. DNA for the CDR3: TGTGCCAGCAGCACCGGGACTAGCGGGAGCGAGCAGTTCTTC. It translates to CASSTGTSGSEQFF.

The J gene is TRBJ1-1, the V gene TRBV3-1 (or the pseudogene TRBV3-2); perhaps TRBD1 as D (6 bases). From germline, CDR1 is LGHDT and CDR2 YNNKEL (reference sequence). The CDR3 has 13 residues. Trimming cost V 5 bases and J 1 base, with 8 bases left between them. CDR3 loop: CASSCRGNTEAFF. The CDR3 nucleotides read TGTGCCAGCAGCTGCAGGGGGAACACTGAAGCTTTCTTT.

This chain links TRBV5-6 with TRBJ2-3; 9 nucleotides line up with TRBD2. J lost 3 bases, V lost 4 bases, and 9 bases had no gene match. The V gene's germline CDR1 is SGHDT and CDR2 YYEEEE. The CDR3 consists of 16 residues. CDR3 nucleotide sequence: TGTGCCAGCAGCCTGAGGGGCGCGGGGGGGACAGATACGCAGTATTTT. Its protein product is CASSLRGAGGTDTQYF.

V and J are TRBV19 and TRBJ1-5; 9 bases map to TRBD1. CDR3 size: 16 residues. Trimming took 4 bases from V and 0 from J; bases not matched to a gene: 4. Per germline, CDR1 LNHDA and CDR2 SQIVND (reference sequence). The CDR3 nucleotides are TGTGCCAGTAGTAGGGGGACAGGGATTAGCAATCAGCCCCAGCATTTT. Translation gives CASSRGTGISNQPQHF.

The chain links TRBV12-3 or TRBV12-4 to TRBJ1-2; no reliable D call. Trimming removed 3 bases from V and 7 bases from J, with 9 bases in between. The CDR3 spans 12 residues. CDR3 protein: CASSFGLRGYTF. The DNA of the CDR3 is TGTGCCAGCAGTTTTGGGTTGCGTGGCTACACCTTC.

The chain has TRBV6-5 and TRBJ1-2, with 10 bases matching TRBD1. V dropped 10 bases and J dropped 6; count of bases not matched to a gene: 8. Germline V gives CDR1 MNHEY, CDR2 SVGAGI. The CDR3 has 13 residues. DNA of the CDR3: TGTGCCACGCAACCGGGACAGGGGAATGGCTACACCTTC. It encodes CATQPGQGNGYTF.

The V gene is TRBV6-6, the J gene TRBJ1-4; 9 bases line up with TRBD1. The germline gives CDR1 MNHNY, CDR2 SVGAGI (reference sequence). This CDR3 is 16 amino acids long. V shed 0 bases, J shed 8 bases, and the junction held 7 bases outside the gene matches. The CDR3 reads CASSYSGGQGKEKLFF. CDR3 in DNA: TGTGCCAGCAGTTACTCCGGGGGACAGGGCAAAGAAAAACTGTTTTTT.

CDR3: CASSLQGGLAKNIQYF. In DNA, the CDR3 is TGTGCCAGCTCACTACAGGGCGGGCTAGCCAAAAACATTCAGTACTTC. V is TRBV18 and J is TRBJ2-4, with a weak D call TRBD1 (6 bases). Germline V CDR1 and CDR2: KGHSH, LQKENI. V was pared by 4 bases and J by 0 bases, with 13 bases between. The CDR3 loop spans 16 amino acids. The full variable domain, with the rest looked up from reference TRBV18 and TRBJ2-4, is NAGVMQNPRHLVRRRGQEARLRCSPMKGHSHVYWYRQLPEEGLKFMVYLQKENIIDESGMPKERFSAEFPKEGPSILRIQQVVRGDSAAYFCASSLQGGLAKNIQYFGAGTRLSVL.

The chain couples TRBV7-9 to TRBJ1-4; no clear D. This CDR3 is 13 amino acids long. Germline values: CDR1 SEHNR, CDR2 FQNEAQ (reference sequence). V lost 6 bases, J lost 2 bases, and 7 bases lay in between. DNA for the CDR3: TGTGCCAGCAGAGGGCAGACTAATGAAAAACTGTTTTTT. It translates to CASRGQTNEKLFF.

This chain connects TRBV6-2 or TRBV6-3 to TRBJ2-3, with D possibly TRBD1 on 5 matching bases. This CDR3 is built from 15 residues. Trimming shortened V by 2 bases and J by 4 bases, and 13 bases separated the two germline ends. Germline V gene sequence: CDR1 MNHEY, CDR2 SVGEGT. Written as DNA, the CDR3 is TGTGCCAGCAGTTACGCGCAGGGTTGGTCAGATACGCAGTATTTT. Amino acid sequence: CASSYAQGWSDTQYF.

The chain's CDR3 is CASSQGLGRETEAFF. The CDR3 nucleotides are TGCGCCAGCAGCCAGGGACTGGGTCGAGAAACTGAAGCTTTCTTT. V usage is TRBV4-3 and J usage is TRBJ1-1; D is perhaps TRBD1 (5 bases). From germline, CDR1 is LGHNA and CDR2 YSLEER. The V end was cut by 3 bases, the J end by 5 bases, with 16 bases between. The CDR3 extends over 15 amino acids.

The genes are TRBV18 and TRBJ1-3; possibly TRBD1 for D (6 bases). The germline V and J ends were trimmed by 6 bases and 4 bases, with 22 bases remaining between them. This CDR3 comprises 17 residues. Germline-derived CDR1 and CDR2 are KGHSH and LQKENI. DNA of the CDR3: TGTGCCAGCTCGTCCGGGACACCCCGCTCAGGAGGAAACACCATATATTTT. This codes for CASSSGTPRSGGNTIYF.

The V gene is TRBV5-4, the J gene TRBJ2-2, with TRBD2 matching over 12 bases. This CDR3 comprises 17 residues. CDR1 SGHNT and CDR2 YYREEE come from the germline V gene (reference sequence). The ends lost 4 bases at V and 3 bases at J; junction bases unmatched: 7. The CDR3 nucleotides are TGTGCCAGCAGCCCTGGGACTAGCGGGTACGACACCGGGGAGCTGTTTTTT. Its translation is CASSPGTSGYDTGELFF.

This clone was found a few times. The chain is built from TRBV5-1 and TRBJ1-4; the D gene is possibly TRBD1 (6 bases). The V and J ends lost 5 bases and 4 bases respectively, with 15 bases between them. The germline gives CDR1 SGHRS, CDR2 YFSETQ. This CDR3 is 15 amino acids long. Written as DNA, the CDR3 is TGCGCCAGCAGTAGAAGTGCAGGGGTTAATGAAAAACTGTTTTTT. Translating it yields CASSRSAGVNEKLFF.

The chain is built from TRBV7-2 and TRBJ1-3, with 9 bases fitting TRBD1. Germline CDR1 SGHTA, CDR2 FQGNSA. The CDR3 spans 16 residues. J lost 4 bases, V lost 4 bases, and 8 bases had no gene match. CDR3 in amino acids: CASSSAGTGSGNTIYF. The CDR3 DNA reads TGTGCCAGCAGCTCCGCCGGGACAGGGTCAGGAAACACCATATATTTT.

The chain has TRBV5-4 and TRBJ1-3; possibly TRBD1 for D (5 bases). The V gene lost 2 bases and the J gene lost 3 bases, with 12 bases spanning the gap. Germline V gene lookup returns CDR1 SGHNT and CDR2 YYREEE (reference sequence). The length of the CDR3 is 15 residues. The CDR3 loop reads CASSLQGVYGNTIYF. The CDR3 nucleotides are TGTGCCAGCAGCTTACAAGGGGTATATGGAAACACCATATATTTT. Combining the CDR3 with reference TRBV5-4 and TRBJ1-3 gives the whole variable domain ETGVTQSPTHLIKTRGQQVTLRCSSQSGHNTVSWYQQALGQGPQFIFQYYREEENGRGNFPPRFSGLQFPNYSSELNVNALELDDSALYLCASSLQGVYGNTIYFGEGSWLTVV.